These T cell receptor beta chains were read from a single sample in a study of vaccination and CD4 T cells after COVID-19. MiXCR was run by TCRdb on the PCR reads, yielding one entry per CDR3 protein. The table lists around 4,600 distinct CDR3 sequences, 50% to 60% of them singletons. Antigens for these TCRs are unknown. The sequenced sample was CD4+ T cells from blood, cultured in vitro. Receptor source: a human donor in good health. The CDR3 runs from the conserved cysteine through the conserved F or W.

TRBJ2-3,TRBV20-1,CSAKGPNTDTQYF
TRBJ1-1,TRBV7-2,CASSLALTRRMPEAFF
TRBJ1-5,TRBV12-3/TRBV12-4,CASSLDSNNQPQHF
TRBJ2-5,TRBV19,CASSGGGRETQYF
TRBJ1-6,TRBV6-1,CASSSGLRNHGVSPLHF
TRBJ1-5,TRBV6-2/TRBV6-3,CASSYLFENWLPGRHNQPQHF
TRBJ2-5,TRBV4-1,CASRLLGLATETQYF
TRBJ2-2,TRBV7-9,CASSSWTNTGELFF
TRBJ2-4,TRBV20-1,CSATGLAGVFIQYF
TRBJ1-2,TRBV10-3,CAISTGKRDGYTF
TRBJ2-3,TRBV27,CASSLREYGDTQYF
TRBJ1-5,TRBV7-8,CASSGEGTKQPQHF
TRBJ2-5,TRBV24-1,CATSDRREGRETQYF
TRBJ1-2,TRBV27,CASSLLGLRPERHGYTF
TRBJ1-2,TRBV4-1,CASSQGGSYTF
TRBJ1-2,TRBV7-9,CASSLGGTPNYGYTF
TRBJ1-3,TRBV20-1,CSARPLARLGNTIYF
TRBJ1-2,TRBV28,CASTRPPDGYTF
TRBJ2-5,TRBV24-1,CATSEGSGREEETQYF
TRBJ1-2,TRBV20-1,CSARLAGGYGYTF
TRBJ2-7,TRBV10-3,CAISSAGASYEQYF
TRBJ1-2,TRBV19,CASGDREFGYTF
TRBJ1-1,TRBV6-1,CASSLDRVNTEAFF
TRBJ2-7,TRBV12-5,CASGGLGTYEQYF
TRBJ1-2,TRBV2,CASRMDSPNYGYTF
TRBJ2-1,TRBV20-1,CSARGNNEQFF
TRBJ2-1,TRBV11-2,CASSPGTSGRAVHNEQFF
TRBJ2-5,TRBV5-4,CASSQGRLQETQYF
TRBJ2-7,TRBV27,CASSPHSYEQYF
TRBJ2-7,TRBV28,CASSFRPPRADEQYF
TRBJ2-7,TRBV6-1,CASTQLAGDEQYF
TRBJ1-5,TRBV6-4,CASSDSIAALRGGNQPQHF
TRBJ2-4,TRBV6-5,CASSYTSSSTKNIQYF
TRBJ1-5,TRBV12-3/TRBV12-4,CASTDRDSNQPQHF
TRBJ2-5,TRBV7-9,CASSHRTGGSETQCF
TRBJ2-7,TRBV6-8,CASSYRASGSVRLSHEQYF
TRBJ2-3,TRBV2,CASSELGVSATDTQYF
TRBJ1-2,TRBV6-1,CASSPETGLGGYTF
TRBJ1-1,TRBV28,CASIPGKGKWTEAFF
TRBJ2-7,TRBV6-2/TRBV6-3,CASSLPDRRYEQYF
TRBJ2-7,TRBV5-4,CASSLGQDYEQYF
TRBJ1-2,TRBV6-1,CASIEQGVYGYTF
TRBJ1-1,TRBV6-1,CASSTQMNTEAFF
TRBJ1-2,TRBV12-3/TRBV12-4,CASGFNYGYTF
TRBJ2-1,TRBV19,CASSMGREIYNEHFF
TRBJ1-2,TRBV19,CASSRVRTGGGYGYTF
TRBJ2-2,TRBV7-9,CASSLNRGEAGELFF
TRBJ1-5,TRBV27,CASREGTQPQHF
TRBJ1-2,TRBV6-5,CASSSQGTYGYTF